These 18 T cell receptor beta chains share one sample of origin, sequenced in a study of T cell repertoires in cytomegalovirus infection. TCRdb analysed the reads with MiXCR anew, one entry per CDR3 protein. The data show 450,000 to 550,000 distinct CDR3 sequences, about 42% seen once. Their cognate antigens are unknown. Here the sequenced sample was cultured PBMCs, taken from culture after CMV antigen stimulation. All receptors derive from a human donor in good health (CMV status not recorded). Some clones in this sample may be carry-over from other donors' samples.

This clonotype was detected ten times or more. The rearrangement joins TRBV7-8 to TRBJ1-5; D is undetermined. The ends were cut back, 7 bases at V and 3 bases at J, with 10 bases in the middle. CDR1 SGHVS and CDR2 FQNEAQ come from the germline V gene. The length of the CDR3 is 13 residues. As DNA, the CDR3 is TGTGCCAGCATGGCGGGGAACAATCAGCCCCAGCATTTT. Residues: CASMAGNNQPQHF. Full variable domain (remainder filled in from reference TRBV7-8 and TRBJ1-5): GAGVSQSPRYKVAKRGQDVALRCDPISGHVSLFWYQQALGQGPEFLTYFQNEAQLDKSGLPSDRFFAERPEGSVSTLKIQRTQQEDSAVYLCASMAGNNQPQHFGDGTRLSIL.

The chain carries TRBV5-4 and TRBJ1-2; possibly TRBD1 for D (6 bases). The CDR3 length is 15 residues. Looked up from germline, CDR1 is SGHNT and CDR2 is YYREEE (reference sequence). Trimming pared 4 bases from V and 8 bases from J, leaving 21 bases between. CDR3 amino acids: CASSPDRPGVWGYTF. The DNA for the CDR3 is TGTGCCAGCAGCCCCGACAGGCCGGGTGTTTGGGGCTACACCTTC.

The chain combines TRBV9 with TRBJ2-1; D call uncertain. The V end was cut by 4 bases, the J end by 8 bases, with 19 bases between. Germline CDR1 SGDLS, CDR2 YYNGEE. The CDR3 sequence is 15 residues long. The CDR3 region is CASSPRPSSLYEQFF. The CDR3 DNA sequence: TGTGCCAGCAGCCCCCGGCCTTCCAGCCTATATGAGCAGTTCTTC.

This clonotype occurred a few times. This rearrangement joins TRBV7-2 to TRBJ2-3, with unresolved D. The germline V gene encodes CDR1 SGHTA and CDR2 FQGNSA. Deletions cut 7 bases from V and 5 bases from J, with 7 bases between. This CDR3 has 11 amino acids. In DNA form, the CDR3 reads TGTGCCAGCACCGTAGGAGATACGCAGTATTTT. It codes for CASTVGDTQYF. Complete variable domain (other parts from reference TRBV7-2 and TRBJ2-3): GAGVSQSPSNKVTEKGKDVELRCDPISGHTALYWYRQSLGQGLEFLIYFQGNSAPDKSGLPSDRFSAERTGGSVSTLTIQRTQQEDSAVYLCASTVGDTQYFGPGTRLTVL.

This chain connects TRBV29-1 to TRBJ2-2; D unresolved. Germline V gene data show CDR1 as SQVTM and CDR2 as ANQGSEA. V lost 1 base and J lost 4, with 7 bases in between. The CDR3 spans 13 residues. CDR3 coding DNA: TGCAGCGTTGAAGTGTCAACCACCGGGGAGCTGTTTTTT. This encodes CSVEVSTTGELFF.

J is TRBJ2-7 and V is TRBV5-4; no definite D call. The CDR3 extends over 12 amino acids. Trimming took off 1 base at V and 5 bases at J, with 7 bases between the two ends. Germline CDR1 and CDR2: SGHNT and YYREEE (reference sequence). The CDR3 DNA reads TGTGCCAGCAGCTTGATCTGGAACGAGCAGTACTTC. Encoded protein: CASSLIWNEQYF.

The V and J genes are TRBV20-1 and TRBJ2-7, with a weak D call TRBD2 (7 bases). Germline loops: CDR1 DFQATT, CDR2 SNEGSKA (reference sequence). The CDR3 is 13 amino acids. Trimming cost V 3 bases and J 3 bases, with 12 bases left between them. This chain's CDR3 is CSARRGTIYEQYF. CDR3 coding DNA: TGCAGTGCTAGGCGGGGGACAATCTACGAGCAGTACTTC.

The rearrangement links TRBV7-6 to TRBJ1-1; unclear D gene. The germline gives CDR1 SGHVS, CDR2 FNYEAQ. Trimming left V 5 bases short and J 4 bases short, with 11 bases between. CDR3 length equals 13 residues. The CDR3 DNA follows: TGTGCCAGCAGCCTCTCCGGGGTCACTGAAGCTTTCTTT. Translation: CASSLSGVTEAFF. Variable domain in full (rest from reference TRBV7-6 and TRBJ1-1): GAGVSQSPRYKVTKRGQDVALRCDPISGHVSLYWYRQALGQGPEFLTYFNYEAQQDKSGLPNDRFSAERPEGSISTLTIQRTEQRDSAMYRCASSLSGVTEAFFGQGTRLTVV.

This clonotype was seen many times. V is TRBV7-8 and J is TRBJ2-1; D is perhaps TRBD1 (6 bases). The CDR3 length is 15 residues. Germline V gene sequence: CDR1 SGHVS, CDR2 FQNEAQ. V was pared by 0 bases and J by 7 bases, with 13 bases between. In nucleotides, the CDR3 is TGTGCCAGCAGCTTAGCCGGTTCCACAGGGAATGAGCAGTTCTTC. Its protein product is CASSLAGSTGNEQFF.

The chain has TRBV29-1 and TRBJ2-3; D possibly corresponds to TRBD1 (6 bases). Per germline, CDR1 SQVTM and CDR2 ANQGSEA. The CDR3 is 15 amino acids. Trimming pared 2 bases from V and 1 base from J, leaving 13 bases between. CDR3 loop: CSVESATGRTDTQYF. CDR3 bases: TGCAGCGTTGAATCAGCGACAGGCCGCACAGATACGCAGTATTTT.

The V gene is TRBV4-1, the J gene TRBJ1-2; TRBD1 matches at 7 bases. The germline gives CDR1 MGHRA, CDR2 YSYEKL. The CDR3 spans 14 residues. The V segment lost 3 bases and the J segment 7 bases; nucleotides outside the gene matches: 8. The CDR3, as DNA: TGCGCCAGCAGCCACTTGGAACAGGGGACTGGCTACACCTTC. It codes for CASSHLEQGTGYTF.

CDR3 nucleotide sequence: TGTGCCAGCAGTCCCTCGCCATCCTACGAGCAGTACTTC. This encodes CASSPSPSYEQYF. This rearrangement joins TRBV27 to TRBJ2-7; the D is unclear. Germline V lookup: CDR1 MNHEY, CDR2 SMNVEV (reference sequence). Trimming removed 5 bases from V and 1 base from J, with 9 bases in between. The CDR3 is 13 amino acids.

This clonotype was counted many times. The rearrangement joins TRBV7-2 to TRBJ2-3; D is uncertain. V dropped 5 bases and J dropped 1 base, with 16 bases sitting between them. The CDR3 is 16 amino acids. The germline gives CDR1 SGHTA, CDR2 FQGNSA. In DNA form, the CDR3 reads TGTGCCAGCAGCCCAGCCATAGAGGCCGGCACAGATACGCAGTATTTT. It is translated as CASSPAIEAGTDTQYF.

This sequence joins TRBV7-9 and TRBJ1-2; D unresolved. Germline-derived CDR1 and CDR2 are SEHNR and FQNEAQ (reference sequence). V dropped 5 bases and J dropped 4 bases, with 17 bases sitting between them. The CDR3 length is 15 residues. The CDR3 sequence: CASSHIADPVYGYTF. DNA of the CDR3: TGTGCCAGCAGCCATATAGCCGACCCAGTCTATGGCTACACCTTC.

This clonotype was recorded many times. V gene TRBV7-2 combines with J gene TRBJ2-3, with D maybe TRBD2 (5 bases). The CDR3 runs to 17 residues. Germline values: CDR1 SGHTA, CDR2 FQGNSA. V was clipped by 2 bases and J by 0 bases, with 15 bases between them. In DNA form, the CDR3 reads TGTGCCAGCAGCTTATCGAGAGGGCGCCCAAGCACAGATACGCAGTATTTT. Protein sequence: CASSLSRGRPSTDTQYF.

The sample holds one count of this clonotype. This chain joins TRBV11-2 and TRBJ2-2; D ambiguous. Deletions cut 0 bases from V and 5 bases from J, with 10 bases between. This CDR3 comprises 15 residues. The germline gives CDR1 SGHAT, CDR2 FQNNGV. The CDR3 is CASSLDARETGELFF. CDR3 nucleotides: TGTGCCAGCAGCTTAGATGCTAGAGAGACCGGGGAGCTGTTTTTT.

The genes are TRBV7-2 and TRBJ2-1; D possibly matches TRBD1 or TRBD2 (5 bases each). Germline CDR1 reads SGHTA; CDR2 reads FQGNSA. V lost 5 bases, J lost 9 bases, and 17 bases lay in between. The CDR3 runs 14 residues. CDR3 protein: CASSVRRGETEQFF. The DNA for the CDR3 is TGTGCCAGCAGCGTCCGCCGGGGCGAAACTGAGCAGTTCTTC.

The V and J genes are TRBV24-1 and TRBJ2-3, with D possibly being TRBD1 (5 bases). CDR3 size: 15 residues. Germline V gene data show CDR1 as KGHDR and CDR2 as SFDVKD. Trimming removed 6 bases at V and 5 bases at J, with 17 bases between. The CDR3 loop reads CATSKGEEVGDTQYF. CDR3 sequence (DNA): TGTGCCACCAGTAAAGGGGAAGAAGTAGGAGATACGCAGTATTTT.